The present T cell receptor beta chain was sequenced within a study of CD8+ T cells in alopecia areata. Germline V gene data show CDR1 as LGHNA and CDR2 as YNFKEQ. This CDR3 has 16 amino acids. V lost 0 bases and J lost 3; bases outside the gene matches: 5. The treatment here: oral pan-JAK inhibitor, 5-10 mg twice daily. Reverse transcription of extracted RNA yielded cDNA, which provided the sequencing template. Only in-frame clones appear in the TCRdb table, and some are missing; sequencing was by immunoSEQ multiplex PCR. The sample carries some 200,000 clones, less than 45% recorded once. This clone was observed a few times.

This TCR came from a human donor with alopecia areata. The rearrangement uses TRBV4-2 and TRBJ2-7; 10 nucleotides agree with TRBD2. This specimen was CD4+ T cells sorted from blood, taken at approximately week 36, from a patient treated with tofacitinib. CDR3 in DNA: TGTGCCAGCAGCCAAGAGCGGGCTAGCGGGGGCTACGAGCAGTACTTC. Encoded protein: CASSQERASGGYEQYF.